This T cell receptor beta chain was sequenced for a study of naive and memory T cell subsets. Study-level results: This RNA-based method may be sensitive to activation-related transcript changes.

Ligated cDNA underwent four rounds of PCR with nested alpha and beta constant region primers and SP2. Blood and skin TCR RNA was reverse transcribed with alpha and beta constant primers. One entry per CDR3 protein, called by TCRdb with MiXCR from the UMI-ligation and nested PCR reads. The sample shows over 20,000 distinct CDR3 sequences, around 5% of them seen only once. Regarding this clonotype: Its antigen is not known.

A UMI-containing oligonucleotide was joined by 3' ligation to the TCR cDNA template. Whole-blood samples were around 2.3 ml of peripheral blood from healthy adult volunteers. Sequenced material: blood. This TCR came from an adult in good health.

The CDR3 is CSVPAGESYEQYF. The CDR3 bases are TGCAGCGTCCCAGCGGGAGAGTCCTACGAGCAGTACTTC. This chain connects TRBV29-1 to TRBJ2-7, with TRBD2 matching 8 bases. Germline V gene data show CDR1 as SQVTM and CDR2 as ANQGSEA. This CDR3 comprises 13 residues. The V segment lost 6 bases and the J segment 1 base; nucleotides outside the gene matches: 5.